These 26 T cell receptor beta chains were all obtained from the same sample, sequenced in a study of T cell changes during pregnancy in multiple sclerosis. Profiling relied on immunoSEQ multiplex PCR, and the TCRdb table lists in-frame clones only, not all of them. This table holds some 17,000 clones, over 75% found once. The input for sequencing was CD8+ T cells from peripheral blood mononuclear cells, taken after pregnancy. These receptors were taken from a female donor in good health, enrolled as a control in a pregnancy study.

This rearrangement joins TRBV7-9 to TRBJ1-1, with a tentative D call TRBD1 (5 bases). CDR3 length: 15 amino acids. Germline-derived CDR1 and CDR2 are SEHNR and FQNEAQ (reference sequence). V lost 4 bases and J lost 1, with 13 bases in between. The CDR3 spells CASSSPVGGNTEAFF. The CDR3 nucleotides read TGTGCCAGCAGCTCTCCAGTCGGGGGGAACACTGAAGCTTTCTTT.

The rearrangement joins TRBV5-6 to TRBJ1-3, with 7 bases matching TRBD1. Trimming at V came to 0 bases and at J to 3 bases, leaving 0 bases not matched to a gene. The CDR3 runs 14 residues. Germline V CDR1 and CDR2: SGHDT, YYEEEE. The CDR3 nucleotides read TGTGCCAGCAGCTTGGGGGACAGTGGAAACACCATATATTTT. The encoded protein is CASSLGDSGNTIYF.

This clone showed up just a few times. The chain is built from TRBV27 and TRBJ1-2, with D maybe TRBD1 (5 bases). Germline V lookup: CDR1 MNHEY, CDR2 SMNVEV (reference sequence). The CDR3 extends over 17 amino acids. V was shortened by 4 bases and J by 4 bases, with 22 bases between the two germline ends. CDR3 in amino acids: CASSSRMGKGFGYGYTF. CDR3 coding DNA: TGTGCCAGCAGTTCGAGGATGGGAAAGGGGTTCGGCTATGGCTACACCTTC.

The CDR3 loop reads CASSYGSGVYEQYF. CDR3 nucleotides: TGTGCCAGCAGTTACGGTTCTGGAGTCTACGAGCAGTACTTC. This chain links TRBV6-6 with TRBJ2-7; D is unresolved. The CDR3 runs 14 residues. Germline V gene data show CDR1 as MNHNY and CDR2 as SVGAGI (reference sequence). Trimming stripped 2 bases from V and 3 bases from J, with 11 bases between.

The chain carries TRBV18 and TRBJ1-2, with 7 bases fitting TRBD1. Germline V gene data show CDR1 as KGHSH and CDR2 as LQKENI. The CDR3 is 18 amino acids. Trimming removed 3 bases from V and 4 bases from J; junction bases left unmatched: 17. The CDR3 region has the DNA TGTGCCAGCTCACCCTTCAGACAGGGAAGGGGTGTTGGCTATGGCTACACCTTC. This sequence encodes CASSPFRQGRGVGYGYTF.

The chain joins TRBV6-5 to TRBJ2-1; 8 positions match TRBD2. Germline CDR1 and CDR2: MNHEY and SVGAGI. This CDR3 region has 14 residues. The J segment lost 5 bases and the V segment lost 4 bases, leaving 4 bases of the junction unmatched. CDR3 in DNA: TGTGCCAGCAGTTCCGGGGGGGACCACAATGAGCAGTTCTTC. Its protein is CASSSGGDHNEQFF.

This chain links TRBV29-1 with TRBJ2-1; 12 bases are shared with TRBD2. The length of the CDR3 is 16 residues. Germline CDR1 and CDR2: SQVTM and ANQGSEA. The ends lost 6 bases at V and 0 bases at J; junction bases unmatched: 6. This CDR3 reads CSVDRGLAGSYNEQFF. The CDR3 nucleotides are TGCAGCGTGGACCGGGGACTAGCGGGCTCCTACAATGAGCAGTTCTTC.

This clone was detected only once. DNA for the CDR3: TGTGCCAGCAGCCTAGGGTCCACTTACGAGCAGTACTTC. It yields the protein CASSLGSTYEQYF. V usage is TRBV7-9 and J usage is TRBJ2-7; no clear D. Trimming removed 5 bases from V and 4 bases from J, with 12 bases in between. CDR3 length: 13 amino acids. Germline V gene lookup returns CDR1 SEHNR and CDR2 FQNEAQ (reference sequence).

The chain combines TRBV27 with TRBJ2-7; D unresolved. This CDR3 spans 13 amino acids. V lost 2 bases and J lost 3, with 8 bases in between. Germline V lookup: CDR1 MNHEY, CDR2 SMNVEV (reference sequence). CDR3 protein: CASSLGQFYEQYF. DNA for the CDR3: TGTGCCAGCAGTTTAGGGCAGTTCTACGAGCAGTACTTC.

V usage is TRBV15 and J usage is TRBJ1-2, with D perhaps matching TRBD1 (5 bases). Per germline, CDR1 LNHNV and CDR2 YYDKDF (reference sequence). CDR3 length: 13 amino acids. Trimming stripped 4 bases from V and 5 bases from J, with 11 bases between. The DNA of the CDR3 is TGTGCCACCAGCAAACCTGACAGTTATGGCTACACCTTC. The encoded protein is CATSKPDSYGYTF. The full variable domain, completed using reference TRBV15 and TRBJ1-2, is DAMVIQNPRYQVTQFGKPVTLSCSQTLNHNVMYWYQQKSSQAPKLLFHYYDKDFNNEADTPDNFQSRRPNTSFCFLDIRSPGLGDTAMYLCATSKPDSYGYTFGSGTRLTVV.

This chain links TRBV6-4 with TRBJ1-1; D is possibly TRBD1 (5 bases). Germline V CDR1 and CDR2: MRHNA, SNTAGT. This CDR3 has 15 amino acids. V was trimmed by 5 bases and J by 0 bases, leaving 13 bases between them. The DNA of the CDR3 is TGTGCCAGCAGTAGGGGCGCCCTGATGAACACTGAAGCTTTCTTT. This translates into CASSRGALMNTEAFF.

The chain recombines TRBV28 with TRBJ1-1; a weak D match, TRBD1 (6 bases). The ends were cut back, 5 bases at V and 4 bases at J, with 17 bases in the middle. The germline CDR1 and CDR2 sequences are MDHEN and SYDVKM. The CDR3 spans 15 residues. CDR3 protein: CASSPPFRDTTEAFF. CDR3 nucleotides: TGTGCCAGCAGTCCCCCTTTCCGGGACACCACTGAAGCTTTCTTT.

The CDR3 spells CASSLDAGAYNEQFF. In nucleotides, the CDR3 is TGTGCCAGCAGCCTCGATGCGGGAGCCTACAATGAGCAGTTCTTC. V is TRBV11-1 and J is TRBJ2-1; 7 bases fit TRBD2. CDR1 is SGHAT, CDR2 FQDESV, per germline (reference sequence). J gave up 2 bases and V 5 bases, and 6 bases lay outside the gene matches. The CDR3 runs to 15 residues.

The J gene is TRBJ2-1, the V gene TRBV7-8; 11 bases match TRBD1. Germline loops: CDR1 SGHVS, CDR2 FQNEAQ. This CDR3 contains 16 residues. V dropped 5 bases and J dropped 5; count of bases not matched to a gene: 8. This CDR3 is CASSPWDRGVNNEQFF. Here the CDR3 DNA reads TGTGCCAGCAGCCCCTGGGACAGGGGGGTGAACAATGAGCAGTTCTTC.

This sequence joins TRBV7-9 and TRBJ1-4; D is unclear. Trimming shortened V by 1 base and J by 4 bases, and 16 bases separated the two germline ends. This CDR3 has 17 amino acids. Germline V gives CDR1 SEHNR, CDR2 FQNEAQ (reference sequence). CDR3 sequence (DNA): TGTGCCAGCAGCTTAGTTCCCCGCCCAACAGTTAATGAAAAACTGTTTTTT. This codes for CASSLVPRPTVNEKLFF.

The V and J genes are TRBV4-1 and TRBJ2-1; 8 positions agree with TRBD1. Germline assignment: CDR1 MGHRA and CDR2 YSYEKL. This CDR3 comprises 17 residues. V lost 4 bases and J lost 2; bases outside the gene matches: 10. The DNA for the CDR3 is TGCGCCAGCAGCCTCACCCCACAGGGGGACGCCTACAATGAGCAGTTCTTC. The encoded protein is CASSLTPQGDAYNEQFF.

This clone came up a few times. The chain uses TRBV28 and TRBJ2-7; D perhaps matches TRBD2 (5 bases). This CDR3 contains 11 residues. Per germline, CDR1 MDHEN and CDR2 SYDVKM. V lost 6 bases and J 5 bases, leaving 8 bases between the germline ends. DNA of the CDR3: TGTGCCAGCAGCGGGATAAACGAGCAGTACTTC. Translation gives CASSGINEQYF.

V is TRBV7-8 and J is TRBJ2-5, with TRBD2 identical over 12 bases. After removal of 5 bases from V and 1 base from J, the junction contained 5 bases not matched to a gene. Per the germline V gene, CDR1 is SGHVS and CDR2 is FQNEAQ. CDR3 length: 16 amino acids. Here the CDR3 reads CASSRPGLAGQETQYF. The DNA for the CDR3 is TGTGCCAGCAGCCGTCCGGGACTAGCGGGCCAAGAGACCCAGTACTTC.

This chain connects TRBV19 to TRBJ2-2; 10 nucleotides align to TRBD1. This CDR3 spans 16 amino acids. Per the germline V gene, CDR1 is LNHDA and CDR2 is SQIVND (reference sequence). The J segment lost 6 bases and the V segment lost 1 base, leaving 5 bases of the junction unmatched. The CDR3 DNA is TGTGCCAGTAGTATAGGGGACAGGGGTTCCGCCGGGGAGCTGTTTTTT. Its translation: CASSIGDRGSAGELFF.

The chain uses TRBV11-3 and TRBJ2-1; D is possibly TRBD2 (6 bases). Germline CDR1 reads SGHNT; CDR2 reads YENEEA. The CDR3 extends over 14 amino acids. V was clipped by 1 base and J by 6 bases, with 10 bases between them. CDR3 coding DNA: TGTGCCAGCAGCTTAGCGGGAGTCAGCAATGAGCAGTTCTTC. Residues: CASSLAGVSNEQFF. The entire variable domain, with the rest obtained from reference TRBV11-3 and TRBJ2-1, is as follows: EAGVVQSPRYKIIEKKQPVAFWCNPISGHNTLYWYLQNLGQGPELLIRYENEEAVDDSQLPKDRFSAERLKGVDSTLKIQPAELGDSAVYLCASSLAGVSNEQFFGPGTRLTVL.

The genes are TRBV28 and TRBJ1-1; TRBD1 might be the D (5 bases). Germline CDR1 is MDHEN and CDR2 is SYDVKM. The CDR3 covers 15 residues. Trimming cost V 2 bases and J 2 bases, with 12 bases left between them. CDR3 residues: CASSLTGGGNTEAFF. The CDR3 region has the DNA TGTGCCAGCAGTTTAACCGGGGGGGGTAACACTGAAGCTTTCTTT.

This clone appeared once. The V gene is TRBV2, the J gene TRBJ1-5; 7 bases map to TRBD1. V gave up 3 bases and J gave up 3 bases; unmatched junction bases: 11. The CDR3 totals 17 residues. The germline V gene encodes CDR1 SNHLY and CDR2 FYNNEI. The CDR3 region is CASSELTGVKPNQPQHF. The CDR3 DNA sequence: TGTGCCAGCAGTGAGTTAACAGGGGTTAAGCCCAATCAGCCCCAGCATTTT.

This clone came up once. The V and J genes are TRBV27 and TRBJ2-3, with 10 bases lining up with TRBD2. The germline V gene has CDR1 MNHEY and CDR2 SMNVEV (reference sequence). The CDR3 runs to 15 residues. The junction had 3 bases not matched to a gene; V was cut back by 3 bases and J by 3 bases. The CDR3 nucleotides read TGTGCCAGCAGTTTGCGAGCGGGAGGGACAGATACGCAGTATTTT. Its translation: CASSLRAGGTDTQYF.

This chain joins TRBV5-8 and TRBJ1-5; D gene uncertain. CDR1 and CDR2 (germline): SGHTS, YDEGEE. CDR3 size: 13 residues. The V end was cut by 1 base, the J end by 3 bases, with 5 bases between. The CDR3 here is CASSLTVNQPQHF. The DNA of the CDR3 is TGTGCCAGCAGCTTGACAGTCAATCAGCCCCAGCATTTT. The full variable domain, completed using reference TRBV5-8 and TRBJ1-5, is EAGVTQSPTHLIKTRGQQATLRCSPISGHTSVYWYQQALGLGLQFLLWYDEGEERNRGNFPPRFSGRQFPNYSSELNVNALELEDSALYLCASSLTVNQPQHFGDGTRLSIL.

CDR3 DNA sequence: TGTGCCAGCAGTGAAGGACACAACACTGAAGCTTTCTTT. Protein sequence: CASSEGHNTEAFF. The chain has TRBV25-1 and TRBJ1-1; D is possibly TRBD1 (5 bases). The CDR3 sequence is 13 residues long. In germline, CDR1 is MGHDK, CDR2 SYGVNS. Between the trimmed V and J ends, which lost 2 bases and 2 bases, there was a span of 6 bases.

The chain carries TRBV5-1 and TRBJ2-1; D possibly corresponds to TRBD2 (5 bases). Germline values: CDR1 SGHRS, CDR2 YFSETQ. This CDR3 is 12 amino acids long. The V gene lost 0 bases and the J gene lost 9 bases, with 7 bases spanning the gap. The CDR3 here is CASSLVRAEQFF. For the CDR3, the DNA is TGCGCCAGCAGCTTGGTGCGGGCTGAGCAGTTCTTC.